This section outlines one TCR beta chain sequence together with its context. Its antigen is unidentified. This sample is drawn from a study of persistence of HIV-infected CD4 T cells. Study in general: Up to about 200 mL blood was drawn at multiple time points; a couple of donors had single-time leukapheresis. Findings of the study overall: CMV- and Gag-responding cells had lower TCRbeta richness than CD3/CD28-responding cells.

Germline-derived CDR1 and CDR2 are KGHSH and LQKENI. Trimming took 3 bases from V and 4 from J, leaving 16 bases between them. The CDR3 is 16 residues long. The stimulus was lysate of CMV-infected fibroblasts, about 10 ug/mL. Memory cells lacking CD40L and CD69 with high CD45RO were sorted. The libraries were made with immunoSEQ version 4 in survey mode. Clones were sequenced by immunoSEQ multiplex PCR, and TCRdb holds only the in-frame ones, with some missing. The sample records 50,000 or so clones, about 80% being singletons. The source is an adult man with HIV who was CMV-seropositive. The chain carries TRBV18 and TRBJ2-1; a weak D match, TRBD1 (6 bases). The input for sequencing was CD4+ T cells sorted from PBMCs after approximately 20-hour stimulation, taken from a patient who received antiretroviral therapy. CDR3 amino acids: CASSPIAGVGYNEQFF. The CDR3 bases are TGTGCCAGCTCACCGATCGCAGGGGTAGGGTACAATGAGCAGTTCTTC.